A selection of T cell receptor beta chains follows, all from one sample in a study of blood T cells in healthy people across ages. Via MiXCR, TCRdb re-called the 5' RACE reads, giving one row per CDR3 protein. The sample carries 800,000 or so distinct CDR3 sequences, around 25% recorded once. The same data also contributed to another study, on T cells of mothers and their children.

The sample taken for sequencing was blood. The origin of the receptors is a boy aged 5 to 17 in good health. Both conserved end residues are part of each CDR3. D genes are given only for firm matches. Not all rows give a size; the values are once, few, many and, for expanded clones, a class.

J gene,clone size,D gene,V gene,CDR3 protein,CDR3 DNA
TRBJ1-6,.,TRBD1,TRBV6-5,CASSRGDRANSPLHF,TGTGCCAGCAGCCGCGGGGACAGGGCGAATTCACCCCTCCACTTT
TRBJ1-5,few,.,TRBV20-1,CSAPDSSNQPQHF,TGCAGTGCTCCCGACAGCAGCAATCAGCCCCAGCATTTT
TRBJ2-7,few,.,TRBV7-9,CASSLGHSRSYEQYF,TGTGCCAGCAGCTTAGGACACTCGCGCTCCTACGAGCAGTACTTC
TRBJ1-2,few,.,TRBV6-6,CASSYRETEANYGYTF,TGTGCCAGCAGTTACCGGGAGACAGAAGCAAACTATGGCTACACCTTC
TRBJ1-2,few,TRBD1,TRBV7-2,CASSLAAGTGAYGYTF,TGTGCCAGCAGCTTAGCCGCCGGGACAGGGGCATATGGCTACACCTTC
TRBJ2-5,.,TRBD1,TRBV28,CASSEGGWGQETQYF,TGTGCCAGCAGTGAAGGGGGCTGGGGGCAAGAGACCCAGTACTTC
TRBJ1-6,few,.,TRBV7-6,CASSLEVMGSGSPLHF,TGTGCCAGCAGCTTAGAGGTTATGGGATCTGGTTCACCCCTCCACTTT
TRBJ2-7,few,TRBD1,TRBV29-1,CSVDRVGSYEQYF,TGCAGCGTGGACAGGGTCGGTTCCTACGAGCAGTACTTC
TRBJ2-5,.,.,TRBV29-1,CSAQRGGAQYF,TGCAGTGCGCAGAGGGGGGGCGCCCAGTACTTC
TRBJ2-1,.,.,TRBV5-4,CASSLVADNEQFF,TGTGCCAGCAGCTTGGTAGCGGACAATGAGCAGTTCTTC
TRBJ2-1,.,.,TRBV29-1,CSVERTLSNEQFF,TGCAGCGTTGAGAGGACGCTTAGTAATGAGCAGTTCTTC
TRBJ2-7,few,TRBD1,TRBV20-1,CSAPDRVHEQYF,TGCAGTGCTCCTGACAGGGTCCACGAGCAGTACTTC
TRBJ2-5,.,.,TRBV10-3,CAISLQVQETQYF,TGTGCCATCAGTTTGCAGGTCCAAGAGACCCAGTACTTC
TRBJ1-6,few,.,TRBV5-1,CASSRPGPDSPLHF,TGCGCCAGCAGCCGTCCCGGGCCGGATTCACCCCTCCACTTT
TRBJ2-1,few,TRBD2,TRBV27,CASSSGGLAGGPGGYNEQFF,TGTGCCAGCAGTTCCGGAGGACTAGCGGGGGGCCCTGGGGGTTACAATGAGCAGTTCTTC
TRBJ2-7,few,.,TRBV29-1,CSVARFPPYEQYF,TGCAGCGTTGCCAGATTCCCACCCTACGAGCAGTACTTC